Listed here are 5 T cell receptor beta chains from one sample, sequenced in a study of OX40 agonist ivuxolimab in advanced cancers. TCRdb's copy holds only in-frame clones and misses some; the assay was immunoSEQ multiplex PCR. This table holds roughly 79,000 clones, about 90% found once. The sample was CD4+ or CD8+ T cells sorted from blood, taken in a trial of the OX40 agonist ivuxolimab. The receptors derive from an adult with an advanced solid tumor such as melanoma, head and neck, liver or kidney cancer.

The chain employs TRBV5-6 and TRBJ1-5; possibly TRBD1 for D (6 bases). Germline CDR1 reads SGHDT; CDR2 reads YYEEEE. The CDR3 runs 15 residues. Trimming pared 4 bases from V and 1 base from J, leaving 12 bases between. The CDR3 loop reads CASSPGGTSNQPQHF. DNA of the CDR3: TGTGCCAGCAGCCCCGGTGGGACAAGCAATCAGCCCCAGCATTTT.

The chain is built from TRBV28 and TRBJ2-6; tentatively, D is TRBD2 (5 bases). V lost 7 bases, J lost 1 base, and 8 bases lay in between. Germline assignment: CDR1 MDHEN and CDR2 SYDVKM. The CDR3 runs to 14 residues. The chain's CDR3 is CASTWESGANVLTF. The CDR3 DNA reads as TGTGCCAGCACTTGGGAGTCTGGGGCCAACGTCCTGACTTTC. The full variable domain, in which reference TRBV28 and TRBJ2-6 provide the parts outside the CDR3, is DVKVTQSSRYLVKRTGEKVFLECVQDMDHENMFWYRQDPGLGLRLIYFSYDVKMKEKGDIPEGYSVSREKKERFSLILESASTNQTSMYLCASTWESGANVLTFGAGSRLTVL.

The CDR3 DNA follows: TGTGCCAGCAGTTTTGGCGGGGGCCACGAGCAGTACTTC. As protein: CASSFGGGHEQYF. The chain links TRBV27 to TRBJ2-7; tentative D call: TRBD2 (7 bases). Germline V gives CDR1 MNHEY, CDR2 SMNVEV (reference sequence). The length of the CDR3 is 13 residues. Trimming took 3 bases from V and 5 from J, leaving 11 bases between them.

The chain's CDR3 is CASSLILGTGELFF. The CDR3 DNA sequence: TGTGCCAGCAGCTTAATACTGGGGACCGGGGAGCTGTTTTTT. This sequence joins TRBV7-9 and TRBJ2-2, with D unclear. Deletions cut 2 bases from V and 5 bases from J, with 9 bases between. From germline, CDR1 is SEHNR and CDR2 FQNEAQ (reference sequence). The CDR3 runs to 14 residues.

J is TRBJ2-1 and V is TRBV5-1, with D maybe TRBD1 (6 bases). The CDR3 is 16 amino acids. From germline, CDR1 is SGHRS and CDR2 YFSETQ. V lost 2 bases and J 0 bases, leaving 12 bases between the germline ends. The CDR3 nucleotides are TGCGCCAGCAGCTTAGAGTTACAGGGCTCCTACAATGAGCAGTTCTTC. Translation gives CASSLELQGSYNEQFF.